The rows below give T cell receptor beta chains drawn from one sample of a study of response to subunit inactivated influenza vaccine. One entry per CDR3 protein, called by TCRdb with MiXCR from the RT-PCR reads. The table shows more than 450,000 distinct CDR3 sequences, with over 9% occurring only once. The sample was also linked to a second study, of T cells expressing NK-cell markers.

The input for sequencing was PBMCs from blood, taken on the day of vaccination. All receptors derive from a man in his fifties or sixties who received an inactivated influenza vaccine. Each CDR3 is given with its conserved first and last residue. The order of the fields is CDR3 length, V gene, clone size, J gene, D gene, CDR3 protein, CDR3 DNA. The D gene is left open where the match is weak. Clone size is stated in some rows and not others, as once, few, many or a class when expanded.

>13|TRBV12-3/TRBV12-4|many|TRBJ2-3|-
CASSLLTTDTQYF
TGCGCCAGCAGCTTACTTACCACAGATACGCAGTATTTT
>14|TRBV7-2|-|TRBJ2-7|TRBD2
CASSLDGLAGVSYF
TGTGCCAGCAGCTTAGACGGACTAGCGGGAGTTTCGTACTTC
>17|TRBV5-5|few|TRBJ2-5|TRBD1
CASSLAGQGGSQETQYF
TGTGCCAGCAGCTTGGCCGGACAGGGGGGTAGCCAAGAGACCCAGTACTTC
>19|TRBV11-2|few|TRBJ2-3|-
CASSPYPLTGVRRTDTQYF
TGTGCCAGCAGCCCCTACCCCTTGACGGGAGTGAGGAGAACAGATACGCAGTATTTT
>15|TRBV7-9|many|TRBJ2-1|-
CASSLALARYNEQFF
TGTGCCAGCAGCTTAGCGTTGGCCAGATACAATGAGCAGTTCTTC
>15|TRBV11-2|-|TRBJ2-1|-
CASRLTRGRNNEQFF
TGTGCCAGCAGGCTCACCAGGGGAAGAAACAATGAGCAGTTCTTC
>15|TRBV7-9|-|TRBJ2-6|TRBD1
CANPRQGSGANVLTF
TGTGCCAACCCCAGACAGGGGTCTGGGGCCAACGTCCTGACTTTC
>15|TRBV7-2|few|TRBJ2-7|-
CASSLDVGLPYEQYF
TGTGCCAGCAGCTTAGACGTTGGGCTACCCTACGAGCAGTACTTC
>16|TRBV7-2|few|TRBJ2-3|-
CASSLNLGGYTDTQYF
TGTGCCAGCAGCTTAAATTTGGGCGGGTACACAGATACGCAGTATTTT
>12|TRBV29-1|-|TRBJ2-7|-
CSVEDEGIEQYF
TGCAGCGTTGAAGATGAGGGTATAGAGCAGTACTTC
>15|TRBV27|-|TRBJ2-2|TRBD2
CASRGWGGDTGELFF
TGTGCCAGCCGCGGTTGGGGGGGGGACACCGGGGAGCTGTTTTTT
>16|TRBV12-3/TRBV12-4|many|TRBJ2-6|-
CASSGGTLSGANVLTF
TGTGCCAGCAGTGGCGGGACCCTCTCTGGGGCCAACGTCCTGACTTTC
>11|TRBV27|many|TRBJ2-1|-
CASRGYNEQFF
TGTGCCAGCAGGGGTTACAATGAGCAGTTCTTC
>15|TRBV20-1|few|TRBJ1-3|TRBD1
CSASLQGAVGNTIYF
TGCAGTGCTAGTTTACAGGGGGCGGTAGGAAACACCATATATTTT
>15|TRBV12-3/TRBV12-4|few|TRBJ2-7|TRBD2
CASRPGLAGGYEQYF
TGTGCCAGCAGACCCGGACTAGCGGGAGGCTACGAGCAGTACTTC
>13|TRBV7-9|few|TRBJ2-7|-
CASGQGQSYEQYF
TGTGCCAGCGGCCAAGGGCAGTCCTACGAGCAGTACTTC
>14|TRBV19|-|TRBJ2-5|-
CASAPGSLQETQYF
TGTGCCAGTGCCCCCGGGTCACTCCAAGAGACCCAGTACTTC
>17|TRBV6-2/TRBV6-3|few|TRBJ2-3|TRBD2
CASSFPVLAGGPDTQYF
TGTGCCAGCAGTTTCCCCGTTCTAGCGGGGGGGCCAGATACGCAGTATTTT
>15|TRBV5-1|few|TRBJ1-4|TRBD1
CASSLATGGGEKLFF
TGCGCCAGCAGCTTGGCTACAGGGGGAGGTGAAAAACTGTTTTTT
>14|TRBV12-3/TRBV12-4|many|TRBJ1-1|TRBD1
CASRLQGGNTEAFF
TGTGCCAGCAGACTACAGGGGGGTAACACTGAAGCTTTCTTT
>17|TRBV4-3|once|TRBJ1-1|TRBD1
CASSQALAGGLNTEAFF
TGCGCCAGCAGCCAAGCGTTGGCAGGGGGCTTGAACACTGAAGCTTTCTTT
>14|TRBV9|-|TRBJ2-7|-
CASSVDPGVYEQYF
TGTGCCAGCAGCGTGGACCCTGGGGTTTACGAGCAGTACTTC
>14|TRBV29-1|few|TRBJ2-1|-
CSVEGLMVYNEQFF
TGCAGCGTTGAAGGCCTGATGGTCTACAATGAGCAGTTCTTC
>14|TRBV12-3/TRBV12-4|few|TRBJ1-4|-
CASSNRATNEKLFF
TGTGCCAGCAGTAACAGAGCAACTAATGAAAAACTGTTTTTT
>17|TRBV19|-|TRBJ2-1|-
CASSIGSGPALYNEQFF
TGTGCCAGTAGTATAGGTTCCGGGCCTGCGCTTTACAATGAGCAGTTCTTC
>14|TRBV6-2/TRBV6-3|few|TRBJ2-1|-
CASSYLLARDEQFF
TGTGCCAGCAGTTACCTGCTAGCGCGGGATGAGCAGTTCTTC
>14|TRBV15|-|TRBJ2-2|-
CATTGTEHTGELFF
TGTGCCACCACGGGGACGGAACACACCGGGGAGCTGTTTTTT
>15|TRBV5-1|-|TRBJ2-5|TRBD1
CASSSNRGNQETQYF
TGCGCCAGCAGCTCAAACAGGGGGAATCAGGAGACCCAGTACTTC
>15|TRBV7-2|few|TRBJ2-3|-
CASSFLFHSTDTQYF
TGTGCCAGCAGCTTCCTCTTTCATTCCACAGATACGCAGTATTTT
>13|TRBV7-2|many|TRBJ2-7|-
CASSFAGSYEQYF
TGTGCCAGCAGCTTTGCGGGAAGCTACGAGCAGTACTTC
>14|TRBV29-1|few|TRBJ2-3|-
CSVDLDRRTDTQYF
TGCAGCGTTGACCTGGACCGTCGCACAGATACGCAGTATTTT
>16|TRBV6-1|few|TRBJ2-6|-
CASSETSGSGANVLTF
TGTGCCAGCAGTGAAACTTCAGGTTCTGGGGCCAACGTCCTGACTTTC
>15|TRBV5-5|few|TRBJ2-7|-
CASSLGAGVSYEQYF
TGTGCCAGCAGCTTAGGTGCAGGGGTCTCCTACGAGCAGTACTTC
>16|TRBV20-1|-|TRBJ2-7|TRBD2
CSARGTSGLSSYEQYF
TGCAGTGCTAGGGGGACTAGCGGGCTGAGCTCCTACGAGCAGTACTTC
>13|TRBV29-1|few|TRBJ2-1|-
CSVGGGLGNEQFF
TGCAGCGTTGGTGGGGGGCTCGGGAATGAGCAGTTCTTC
>15|TRBV9|-|TRBJ2-5|-
CASRLGQGSEETQYF
TGTGCCAGTCGTCTGGGTCAGGGCTCTGAAGAGACCCAGTACTTC
>14|TRBV7-2|-|TRBJ1-1|-
CASSRDRTNTEAFF
TGTGCCAGCAGCCGAGACAGGACGAACACTGAAGCTTTCTTT
>16|TRBV4-3|few|TRBJ2-5|TRBD2
CASSQNTPSGITTQYF
TGCGCCAGCAGCCAGAATACGCCCAGCGGGATTACCACCCAGTACTTC
>14|TRBV5-1|many|TRBJ2-2|-
CASSLTGPTGELFF
TGCGCCAGCAGCTTGACAGGGCCCACCGGGGAGCTGTTTTTT
>19|TRBV5-6|many|TRBJ2-5|TRBD2
CASSQDKTSSQRRSKTQYF
TGTGCCAGCAGCCAAGATAAGACTAGCAGTCAACGGAGGTCGAAGACCCAGTACTTC
>15|TRBV5-1|few|TRBJ2-2|-
CASSKTQPDTGELFF
TGCGCCAGCAGCAAAACTCAGCCAGACACCGGGGAGCTGTTTTTT
>14|TRBV20-1|-|TRBJ2-3|-
CSARTGTPTDTQYF
TGCAGTGCTCGAACAGGGACCCCCACAGATACGCAGTATTTT
>16|TRBV18|few|TRBJ1-1|TRBD1
CASSPYLGRGQGEAFF
TGTGCCAGCTCACCATATTTGGGCAGGGGGCAGGGTGAAGCTTTCTTT
>13|TRBV18|many|TRBJ1-2|-
CASSPSLGYGYTF
TGTGCCAGCTCACCCTCCCTGGGCTATGGCTACACCTTC
>15|TRBV15|-|TRBJ2-7|-
CATRPGYLRGYEQYF
TGTGCCACCAGACCTGGATACCTAAGGGGCTACGAGCAGTACTTC
>15|TRBV12-3/TRBV12-4|few|TRBJ2-1|TRBD1
CASHRGRGLENEQFF
TGTGCCAGCCACAGGGGGCGCGGACTGGAAAATGAGCAGTTCTTC